The present T cell receptor beta chain was sequenced within a study of blood T cell repertoires in COVID-19. On the study more broadly: Samples came from the United States, Italy and Spain, spanning acute and convalescent COVID-19. The analysed material was cDNA or gDNA that came from T cells, B-cell-depleted T cells, or PBMCs.

The CDR3 sequence is 12 residues long. Per germline, CDR1 MNHEY and CDR2 SVGAGI. The V and J ends lost 4 bases and 6 bases, in that order; junction bases with no gene match: 1. Authors' processing steps: Amplification of reference gene primers provided the estimated nucleated cell counts. Here immunoSEQ multiplex PCR was the method, and the copy in TCRdb shows in-frame clones only, minus some. V and J calls and clone size are given by that table; D and trimming were obtained from the DNA. The table records about 250,000 clones, 65% to 85% of them present only once. Sequencing was done on a sample of peripheral blood. The genes are TRBV6-5 and TRBJ1-2; 8 positions match TRBD1. This receptor was identified in a man aged 45-65 years with active or convalescent COVID-19. The CDR3, as DNA: TGTGCCAGCAGTTGGGACAGGAATGGCTACACCTTC. Its translation: CASSWDRNGYTF.